Each of the 15 T cell receptor beta chains below was sequenced from the same sample in a study of molecular identifiers for immune sequencing clone quantification. TCRdb re-called the PCR reads with MiXCR, one entry per CDR3 protein. The sample includes about 320,000 distinct CDR3 sequences, roughly 24% of them seen just once. The specimen sequenced was naive CD8+ T cells from blood, with Jurkat cell RNA spiked in. Subset described: FACS-sorted CD8+CD4-CCR7+CD45RA+ naive T cells. These receptors originate from a human donor in good health. Some libraries in this study had Jurkat cell RNA spiked in.

This clonotype was detected many times. CDR3 residues: CASSLSGDPTDTQYF. CDR3 DNA: TGTGCCAGCAGCCTTTCAGGGGATCCTACAGATACGCAGTATTTT. This chain links TRBV7-9 with TRBJ2-3; D possibly corresponds to TRBD1 (6 bases). Germline-derived CDR1 and CDR2 are SEHNR and FQNEAQ (reference sequence). This CDR3 is built from 15 residues. Trimming left V 5 bases short and J 3 bases short, with 15 bases between. The variable domain in full, with the rest retrieved from reference TRBV7-9 and TRBJ2-3, is DTGVSQNPRHKITKRGQNVTFRCDPISEHNRLYWYRQTLGQGPEFLTYFQNEAQLEKSRLLSDRFSAERPKGSFSTLEIQRTEQGDSAMYLCASSLSGDPTDTQYFGPGTRLTVL.

The chain is built from TRBV20-1 and TRBJ2-7, with 7 positions matching TRBD1. Germline V lookup: CDR1 DFQATT, CDR2 SNEGSKA (reference sequence). V lost 1 base, J lost 0 bases, and 6 bases stayed unmatched. This CDR3 contains 15 residues. The CDR3 sequence is CSARGRDSNSYEQYF. The CDR3 DNA follows: TGCAGTGCTAGAGGCCGGGACAGTAACTCCTACGAGCAGTACTTC.

This clonotype occurred a few times. CDR3 residues: CASSLSPGQGRYEQYF. In DNA form, the CDR3 reads TGTGCCAGCAGCTTAAGCCCGGGACAGGGAAGATACGAGCAGTACTTC. The genes are TRBV7-6 and TRBJ2-7, with 9 nucleotides matching TRBD1. With V trimmed by 2 bases and J by 4 bases, 9 bases remained unmatched. Per germline, CDR1 SGHVS and CDR2 FNYEAQ. The CDR3 covers 16 residues. The full variable domain, completed using reference TRBV7-6 and TRBJ2-7, is GAGVSQSPRYKVTKRGQDVALRCDPISGHVSLYWYRQALGQGPEFLTYFNYEAQQDKSGLPNDRFSAERPEGSISTLTIQRTEQRDSAMYRCASSLSPGQGRYEQYFGPGTRLTVT.

This clonotype was counted many times. This chain uses TRBV7-9 with TRBJ1-4, with 10 bases matching TRBD1. This CDR3 comprises 14 residues. Losses at the gene ends were 4 bases for V and 7 bases for J; bases not matched to a gene: 3. The V gene's germline CDR1 is SEHNR and CDR2 FQNEAQ (reference sequence). CDR3: CASSSTGGSEKLFF. The DNA of the CDR3 is TGTGCCAGCAGCTCGACAGGGGGCTCTGAAAAACTGTTTTTT.

The chain combines TRBV20-1 with TRBJ2-1, with a tentative D call TRBD1 (5 bases). Trimming shortened V by 0 bases and J by 0 bases, and 12 bases separated the two germline ends. This CDR3 contains 16 residues. Per germline, CDR1 DFQATT and CDR2 SNEGSKA (reference sequence). CDR3 sequence reads: CSARDPTVLSYNEQFF. CDR3 in DNA: TGCAGTGCTAGAGACCCGACAGTGCTCTCCTACAATGAGCAGTTCTTC.

This clonotype occurred many times. The rearrangement uses TRBV20-1 and TRBJ2-3; D is undetermined. The CDR3 spans 11 residues. The germline V and J ends were trimmed by 3 bases and 3 bases, with 4 bases remaining between them. The germline V gene has CDR1 DFQATT and CDR2 SNEGSKA (reference sequence). The CDR3 loop reads CSASETDTQYF. The CDR3 nucleotides read TGCAGTGCTAGCGAAACAGATACGCAGTATTTT.

This chain connects TRBV11-3 to TRBJ2-1, with 8 bases aligning to TRBD2. Germline assignment: CDR1 SGHNT and CDR2 YENEEA. The ends lost 4 bases at V and 2 bases at J; junction bases unmatched: 4. This CDR3 is built from 15 residues. The CDR3 is CASSSRTSPYNEQFF. Here the CDR3 DNA reads TGTGCCAGCAGCTCACGGACTAGCCCCTACAATGAGCAGTTCTTC.

The sample holds many counts of this clonotype. This chain connects TRBV4-3 to TRBJ1-5; 9 bases align to TRBD1. The germline V gene has CDR1 LGHNA and CDR2 YSLEER. The CDR3 is made up of 15 amino acids. J was trimmed by 7 bases and V by 1 base; bases with no gene match: 5. CDR3 nucleotide sequence: TGCGCCAGCAGCCAAGGACAGGGGGTCAACCAGCCCCAGCATTTT. Its protein is CASSQGQGVNQPQHF.

This clonotype was counted between two and nine times. Mismatch with germline at one junction end may stem from a read error. The V gene is TRBV27, the J gene TRBJ2-7, with 15 positions matching TRBD2. This CDR3 comprises 15 residues. The V gene's germline CDR1 is MNHEY and CDR2 SMNVEV (reference sequence). The chain's CDR3 is CASSPRGTSGGPGHF. CDR3 DNA sequence: TGTGCCAGCAGTCCGAGAGGGACTAGCGGGGGGCCAGGCCACTTC.

CDR3 sequence reads: CASSVGSGSSYEQYF. In DNA form, the CDR3 reads TGTGCCAGCAGCGTAGGGAGCGGGAGCTCCTACGAGCAGTACTTC. The chain uses TRBV9 and TRBJ2-7; 8 nucleotides match TRBD2. Losses at the gene ends were 0 bases for V and 0 bases for J; bases not matched to a gene: 2. CDR1 is SGDLS, CDR2 YYNGEE, per germline. The CDR3 is 15 residues long.

V is TRBV6-1 and J is TRBJ1-4; a weak D match, TRBD1 (6 bases). V was cut by 0 bases and J by 5 bases, with 16 bases left in between. Germline CDR1 MNHNS, CDR2 SASEGT. There are 17 residues in the CDR3. The CDR3 bases are TGTGCCAGCAGTGAAGCGCGGGGGCGGACCTCAAATGAAAAACTGTTTTTT. Amino acids: CASSEARGRTSNEKLFF.

This chain connects TRBV18 to TRBJ2-5, with unresolved D. V lost 2 bases to trimming and J lost 6 bases, with 7 bases between them. The CDR3 runs to 12 residues. The germline V gene encodes CDR1 KGHSH and CDR2 LQKENI. The CDR3 DNA follows: TGTGCCAGCTCACCAGCGAGCCAGACCCAGTACTTC. Translated: CASSPASQTQYF.

The chain recombines TRBV6-2 or TRBV6-3 with TRBJ2-4; the D gene is possibly TRBD1 (5 bases). Germline V gene lookup returns CDR1 MNHEY and CDR2 SVGEGT. This CDR3 spans 14 amino acids. V lost 0 bases, J lost 7 bases, and 10 bases lay in between. CDR3 DNA: TGTGCCAGCAGTTACTCGGACACGATCAACATTCAGTACTTC. This codes for CASSYSDTINIQYF.

As regards this clonotype: A much larger clone lies one base from this, so it may be a read error. The conserved phenylalanine or tryptophan normally closing the CDR3 is absent here, so this likely arose from a read error. V usage is TRBV6-5 and J usage is TRBJ2-7; the match to TRBD1 covers 7 bases. CDR1 is MNHEY, CDR2 SVGAGI, per germline. The V gene end was trimmed by 6 bases and the J gene end by 3 bases; junction bases not matched to a gene: 11. The CDR3 loop spans 15 amino acids. In DNA, the CDR3 is TGTGCCAGCAGCCGTACGAGGGACAGCTACTACGAGCAGTACCTC. It translates to CASSRTRDSYYEQYL.

In this sample, this clonotype turned up many times. CDR3 sequence: CASSSTLTGGIADTQYF. The CDR3 DNA follows: TGTGCCAGCAGCTCAACCCTGACAGGGGGCATCGCAGATACGCAGTATTTT. V usage is TRBV7-9 and J usage is TRBJ2-3; 10 positions agree with TRBD1. V dropped 4 bases and J dropped 4; count of bases not matched to a gene: 11. This CDR3 spans 17 amino acids. The germline gives CDR1 SEHNR, CDR2 FQNEAQ (reference sequence).